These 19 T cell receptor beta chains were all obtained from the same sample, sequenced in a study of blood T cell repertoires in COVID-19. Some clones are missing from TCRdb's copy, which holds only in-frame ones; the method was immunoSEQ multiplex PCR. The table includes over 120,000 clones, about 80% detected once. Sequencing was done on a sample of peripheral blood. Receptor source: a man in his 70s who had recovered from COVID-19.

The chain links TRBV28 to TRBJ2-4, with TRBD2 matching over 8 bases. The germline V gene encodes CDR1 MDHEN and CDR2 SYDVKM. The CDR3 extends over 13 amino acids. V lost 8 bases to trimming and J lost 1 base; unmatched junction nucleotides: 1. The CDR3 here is CASSGGAKNIQYF. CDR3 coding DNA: TGTGCCAGCTCGGGGGGGGCCAAAAACATTCAGTACTTC. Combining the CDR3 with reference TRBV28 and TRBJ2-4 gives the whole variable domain DVKVTQSSRYLVKRTGEKVFLECVQDMDHENMFWYRQDPGLGLRLIYFSYDVKMKEKGDIPEGYSVSREKKERFSLILESASTNQTSMYLCASSGGAKNIQYFGAGTRLSVL.

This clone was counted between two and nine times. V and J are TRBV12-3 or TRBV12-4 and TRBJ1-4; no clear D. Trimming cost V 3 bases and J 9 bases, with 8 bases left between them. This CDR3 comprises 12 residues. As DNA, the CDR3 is TGTGCCAGCAGTTTTAGGGAGAAAAAACTGTTTTTT. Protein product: CASSFREKKLFF.

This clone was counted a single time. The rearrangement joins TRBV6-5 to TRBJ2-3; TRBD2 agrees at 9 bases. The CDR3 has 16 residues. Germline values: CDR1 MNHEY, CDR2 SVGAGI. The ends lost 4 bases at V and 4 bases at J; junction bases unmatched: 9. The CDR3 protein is CASSLGLAGHPDTQYF. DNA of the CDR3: TGTGCCAGCAGTTTGGGACTAGCAGGGCACCCAGATACGCAGTATTTT.

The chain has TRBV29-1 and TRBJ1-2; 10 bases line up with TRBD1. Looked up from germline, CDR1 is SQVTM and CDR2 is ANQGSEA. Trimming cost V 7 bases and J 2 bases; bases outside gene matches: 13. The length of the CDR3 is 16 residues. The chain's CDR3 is CSANGRDRGSNYGYTF. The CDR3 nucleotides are TGCAGCGCAAATGGCCGGGACAGGGGATCCAACTATGGCTACACCTTC.

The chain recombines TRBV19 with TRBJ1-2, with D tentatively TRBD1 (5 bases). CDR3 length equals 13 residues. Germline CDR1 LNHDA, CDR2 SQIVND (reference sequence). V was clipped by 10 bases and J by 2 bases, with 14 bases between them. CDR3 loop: CATQRGDNYGYTF. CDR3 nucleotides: TGTGCCACTCAACGGGGGGACAACTATGGCTACACCTTC.

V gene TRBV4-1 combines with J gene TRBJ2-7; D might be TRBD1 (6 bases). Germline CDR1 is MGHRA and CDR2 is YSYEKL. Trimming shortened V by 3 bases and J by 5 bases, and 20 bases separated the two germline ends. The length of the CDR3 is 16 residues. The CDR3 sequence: CASSQLDRPGEDEQYF. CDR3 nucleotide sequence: TGCGCCAGCAGCCAGCTGGATCGACCAGGGGAAGACGAGCAGTACTTC.

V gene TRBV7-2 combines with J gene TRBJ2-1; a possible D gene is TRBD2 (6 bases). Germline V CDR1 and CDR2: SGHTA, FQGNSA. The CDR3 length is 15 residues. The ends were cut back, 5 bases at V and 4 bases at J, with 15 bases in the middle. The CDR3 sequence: CASSGRVSGYNEQFF. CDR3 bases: TGTGCCAGCAGCGGCCGGGTTAGCGGTTACAATGAGCAGTTCTTC.

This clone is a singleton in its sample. CDR3 loop: CASSPVVASGNTDTQYF. CDR3 nucleotides: TGTGCCAGCAGCCCCGTCGTGGCTAGCGGGAACACAGATACGCAGTATTTT. J is TRBJ2-3 and V is TRBV11-2; the match to TRBD2 covers 9 bases. Germline V gene sequence: CDR1 SGHAT, CDR2 FQNNGV. V shed 5 bases and J 2 bases; nucleotides not matched to a gene: 11. This CDR3 is 17 amino acids long.

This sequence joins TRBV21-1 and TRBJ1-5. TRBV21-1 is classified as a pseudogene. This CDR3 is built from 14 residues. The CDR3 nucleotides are TGTGCCAGCAGCGGGGGGGGTAGCAATCAGCCCCAGCATTTT. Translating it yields CASSGGGSNQPQHF.

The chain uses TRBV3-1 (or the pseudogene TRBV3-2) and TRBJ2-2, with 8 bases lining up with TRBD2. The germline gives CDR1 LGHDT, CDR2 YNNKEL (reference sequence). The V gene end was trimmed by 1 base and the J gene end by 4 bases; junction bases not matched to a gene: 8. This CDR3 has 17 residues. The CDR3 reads CASSQVNSGRGTGELFF. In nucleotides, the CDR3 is TGTGCCAGCAGCCAAGTGAACAGCGGGAGAGGCACCGGGGAGCTGTTTTTT.

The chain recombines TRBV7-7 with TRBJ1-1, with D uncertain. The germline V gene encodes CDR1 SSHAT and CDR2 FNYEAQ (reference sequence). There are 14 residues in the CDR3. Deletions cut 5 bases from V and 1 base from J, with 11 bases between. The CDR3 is CASSPLAENTEAFF. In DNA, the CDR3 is TGTGCCAGCAGCCCCTTGGCCGAGAACACTGAAGCTTTCTTT.

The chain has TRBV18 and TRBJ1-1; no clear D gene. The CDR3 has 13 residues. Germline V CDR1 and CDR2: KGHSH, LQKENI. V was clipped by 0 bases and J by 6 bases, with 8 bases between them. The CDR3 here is CASSPPGLPEAFF. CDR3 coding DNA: TGTGCCAGCTCACCACCTGGCCTCCCTGAAGCTTTCTTT.

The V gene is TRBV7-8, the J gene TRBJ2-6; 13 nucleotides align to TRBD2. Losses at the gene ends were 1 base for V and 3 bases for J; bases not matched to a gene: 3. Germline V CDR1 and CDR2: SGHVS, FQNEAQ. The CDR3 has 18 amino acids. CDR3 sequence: CASSLGTSGRVGANVLTF. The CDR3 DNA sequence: TGTGCCAGCAGCTTAGGGACTAGCGGGAGAGTTGGGGCCAACGTCCTGACTTTC.

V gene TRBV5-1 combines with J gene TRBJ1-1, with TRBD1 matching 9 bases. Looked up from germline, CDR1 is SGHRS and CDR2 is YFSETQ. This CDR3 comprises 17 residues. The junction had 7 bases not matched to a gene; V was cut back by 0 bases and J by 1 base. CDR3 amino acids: CASSLGLQGARNTEAFF. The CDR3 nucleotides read TGCGCCAGCAGCTTGGGATTACAGGGGGCGAGGAACACTGAAGCTTTCTTT. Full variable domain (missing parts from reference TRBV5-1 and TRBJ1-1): KAGVTQTPRYLIKTRGQQVTLSCSPISGHRSVSWYQQTPGQGLQFLFEYFSETQRNKGNFPGRFSGRQFSNSRSEMNVSTLELGDSALYLCASSLGLQGARNTEAFFGQGTRLTVV.

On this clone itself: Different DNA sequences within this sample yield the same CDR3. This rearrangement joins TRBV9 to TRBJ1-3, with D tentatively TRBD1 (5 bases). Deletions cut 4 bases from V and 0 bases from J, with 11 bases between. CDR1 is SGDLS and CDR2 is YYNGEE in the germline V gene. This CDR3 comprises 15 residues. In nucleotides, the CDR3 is TGTGCCAGCAGCCCATCAGGGAACTCTGGAAACACCATATATTTT. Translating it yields CASSPSGNSGNTIYF.

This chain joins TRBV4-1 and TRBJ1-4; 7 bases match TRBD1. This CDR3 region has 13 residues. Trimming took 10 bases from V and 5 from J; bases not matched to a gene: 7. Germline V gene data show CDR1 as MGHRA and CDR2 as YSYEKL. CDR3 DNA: TGCGCCACTTGGGACAGAAAGAATGAAAAACTGTTTTTT. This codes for CATWDRKNEKLFF.

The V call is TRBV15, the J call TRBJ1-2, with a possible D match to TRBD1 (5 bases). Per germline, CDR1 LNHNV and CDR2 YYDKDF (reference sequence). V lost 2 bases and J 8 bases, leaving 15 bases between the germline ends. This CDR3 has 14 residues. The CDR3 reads CATSRSGPGVGYTF. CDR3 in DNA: TGTGCCACCAGCAGATCGGGACCGGGGGTAGGCTACACCTTC.

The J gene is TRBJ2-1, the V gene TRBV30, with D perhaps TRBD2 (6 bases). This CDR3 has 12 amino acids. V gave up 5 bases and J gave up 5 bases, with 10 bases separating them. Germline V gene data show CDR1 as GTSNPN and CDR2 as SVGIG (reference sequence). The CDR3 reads CAWRGWDNEQFF. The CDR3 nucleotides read TGTGCCTGGCGGGGGTGGGACAATGAGCAGTTCTTC.

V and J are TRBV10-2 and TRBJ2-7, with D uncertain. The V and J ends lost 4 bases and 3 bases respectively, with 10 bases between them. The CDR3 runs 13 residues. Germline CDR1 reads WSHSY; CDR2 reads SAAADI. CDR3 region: CASSASQYYEQYF. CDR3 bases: TGCGCCAGCAGTGCGAGCCAATACTACGAGCAGTACTTC.